Given below is one TCR beta chain in context. This sample was taken from a study of blood T cell repertoires in COVID-19. Study as a whole: The United States, Italy and Spain supplied acute and convalescent COVID-19 samples. PBMCs, B-cell-depleted T cells, or T cells were the source of the cDNA or gDNA that made up the material.

In the study's own analysis: Amplification of reference gene primers was used by the study to estimate nucleated cell counts. The assay was immunoSEQ multiplex PCR, and TCRdb's table has in-frame clones only and misses some. V and J calls and clone size are as listed in that table; D and trimming were resolved from the DNA. This sample has 200,000 to 250,000 clones, with about 89% found just once. Germline V gene data show CDR1 as LGHDT and CDR2 as YNNKEL (reference sequence). The CDR3 length is 13 residues. The V segment lost 4 bases and the J segment 3 bases; nucleotides outside the gene matches: 0.

The sample comprised peripheral blood. The receptor's source is a man aged 55 to 70 who had recovered from COVID-19. The chain employs TRBV3-1 (or the pseudogene TRBV3-2) and TRBJ2-7; the match to TRBD2 covers 10 bases. The CDR3 here is CASSRTSGYEQYF. The CDR3 nucleotides read TGTGCCAGCAGCCGGACTAGCGGCTACGAGCAGTACTTC.